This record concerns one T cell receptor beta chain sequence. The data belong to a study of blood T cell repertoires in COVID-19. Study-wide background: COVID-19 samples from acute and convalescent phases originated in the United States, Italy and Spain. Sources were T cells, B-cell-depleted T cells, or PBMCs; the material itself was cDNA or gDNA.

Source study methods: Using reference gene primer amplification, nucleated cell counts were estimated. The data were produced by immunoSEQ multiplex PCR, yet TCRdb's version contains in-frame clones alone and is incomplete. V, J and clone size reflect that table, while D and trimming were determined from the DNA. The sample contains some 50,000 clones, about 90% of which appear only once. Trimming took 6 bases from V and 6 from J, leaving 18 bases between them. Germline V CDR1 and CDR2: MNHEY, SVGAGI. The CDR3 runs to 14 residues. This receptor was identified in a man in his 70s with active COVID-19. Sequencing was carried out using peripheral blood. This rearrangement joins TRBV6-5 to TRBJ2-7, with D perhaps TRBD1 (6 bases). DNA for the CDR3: TGTGCCAGCAGGACCTCAGGGGCTCTCGGCGAGCAGTACTTC. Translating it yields CASRTSGALGEQYF.